The 5 T cell receptor beta chains below come from one sample, sequenced in a study of T cells in Graves' hyperthyroidism and ophthalmopathy. Regions amplified from RNA transcripts were the TCR beta CDR3 regions. HTBI primers were employed in a first-round RT-PCR of the TCR CDR3. Using its own MiXCR run on the multiplex PCR reads, TCRdb lists one record per CDR3 protein. The profile shows 250,000 to 300,000 distinct CDR3 sequences, approximately 18% of them singletons. The material sequenced was blood. These receptor sequences come from a middle-aged man with Graves' ophthalmopathy.

Many counts were recorded for this clonotype. The rearrangement links TRBV5-1 to TRBJ2-1, with D hard to call. The germline gives CDR1 SGHRS, CDR2 YFSETQ. The CDR3 has 13 amino acids. Trimming left V 5 bases short and J 2 bases short, with 8 bases between. The chain's CDR3 is CASSARTYNEQFF. The CDR3 DNA is TGCGCCAGCAGTGCCCGTACCTACAATGAGCAGTTCTTC. Drawing the rest from reference TRBV5-1 and TRBJ2-1, the complete variable domain is KAGVTQTPRYLIKTRGQQVTLSCSPISGHRSVSWYQQTPGQGLQFLFEYFSETQRNKGNFPGRFSGRQFSNSRSEMNVSTLELGDSALYLCASSARTYNEQFFGPGTRLTVL.

The chain has TRBV2 and TRBJ2-7; 8 nucleotides match TRBD1. This CDR3 comprises 15 residues. Germline-derived CDR1 and CDR2 are SNHLY and FYNNEI. The V gene end was trimmed by 6 bases and the J gene end by 4 bases; junction bases not matched to a gene: 11. The CDR3 nucleotides read TGTGCCAGCAGCTTATGGGGGCAGGGGGCTTACGAGCAGTACTTC. Translating it yields CASSLWGQGAYEQYF.

This rearrangement joins TRBV24-1 to TRBJ1-2; the match to TRBD1 covers 9 bases. This CDR3 spans 15 amino acids. Trimming took 4 bases from V and 4 from J; bases not matched to a gene: 6. Germline values: CDR1 KGHDR, CDR2 SFDVKD. The CDR3 reads CATSDTDRGSYGYTF. The CDR3 DNA sequence: TGTGCCACCAGTGACACGGACAGGGGCTCCTATGGCTACACCTTC.

There are many counts of this clonotype. V gene TRBV5-1 combines with J gene TRBJ2-7; maybe TRBD2 (7 bases). There are 14 residues in the CDR3. Germline V lookup: CDR1 SGHRS, CDR2 YFSETQ. The V and J ends lost 5 bases and 4 bases respectively, with 16 bases between them. This CDR3 reads CASRRGGEGYEQYF. CDR3 coding DNA: TGCGCCAGCAGGAGGGGGGGAGAAGGATACGAGCAGTACTTC.

This clonotype was found many times. This chain links TRBV11-2 with TRBJ2-3; TRBD2 agrees at 8 bases. J was trimmed by 5 bases and V by 1 base; bases with no gene match: 8. This CDR3 region has 16 residues. The germline CDR1 and CDR2 sequences are SGHAT and FQNNGV. For the CDR3, the DNA is TGTGCCAGCAGCTTAGTGCCAGGACTAGCTGTAGATACGCAGTATTTT. This translates into CASSLVPGLAVDTQYF.